The present T cell receptor beta chain was sequenced within a study of blood T cell repertoires in COVID-19. Losses at the gene ends were 0 bases for V and 0 bases for J; bases not matched to a gene: 6. The CDR3 is made up of 17 amino acids. CDR1 is SGHRS and CDR2 is YFSETQ in the germline V gene. Profiling relied on immunoSEQ multiplex PCR, and the TCRdb table lists in-frame clones only, not all of them. Here the sample spans roughly 230,000 clones, roughly 84% being singletons. V is TRBV5-1 and J is TRBJ1-3; 7 bases are a match to TRBD1. The receptor comes from a man in his forties or fifties who had recovered from COVID-19. Material for sequencing was PBMCs or T cells enriched from blood (not recorded which). CDR3 in amino acids: CASSLGGTELSGNTIYF. CDR3 coding DNA: TGCGCCAGCAGCTTGGGCGGGACAGAGCTCTCTGGAAACACCATATATTTT.